The source of this T cell receptor (beta chain) is a study of glioma-infiltrating T cells. The iRepertoire nested amplicon-rescue multiplex PCR amplified TCR alpha and beta CDR3s from RNA. One-step reverse transcription and amplification started from about 100-400 ng of tissue mRNA or PBMC total RNA. TCRdb reprocessed the multiplex PCR reads via MiXCR and lists one record per CDR3 protein. The sample has tens of thousands of distinct CDR3 sequences, about 23% seen once. Per the germline V gene, CDR1 is SNHLY and CDR2 is FYNNEI. There are 14 residues in the CDR3. V gave up 6 bases and J gave up 5 bases, with 16 bases separating them. Comments on this clonotype: This sequence may be a read error, since a much larger clone differs from it by one base.

J is TRBJ1-2 and V is TRBV2; maybe TRBD1 (6 bases). Sequencing used glioma tissue, nonneoplastic brain tissue, or PBMCs (not recorded which). The sequence derives from a human donor with low-grade glioma or glioblastoma, undergoing nonglioma brain surgery, or in good health (not recorded which). CDR3 sequence reads: CASSGAGTPYGYTF. The CDR3 coding sequence is TGTGCCAGCAGCGGAGCTGGGACACCATATGGCTACACCTTC.